This T cell receptor (beta chain) came from a study of blood T cells in healthy people across ages. Points from the study as a whole: Per million T cells, TCR beta diversity dropped roughly linearly as age increased.

The second PCR ran roughly 7 to 11 cycles with a sample-barcoded 5' primer and J-beta primers. TCRdb analysed the 5' RACE reads with MiXCR anew, one entry per CDR3 protein. The sample has 850,000 to 1,100,000 distinct CDR3 sequences, under 40% seen once. V was cut by 1 base and J by 4 bases, with 9 bases left in between. The CDR3 loop spans 14 amino acids. CDR1 SGHTA and CDR2 FQGNSA come from the germline V gene. The sample providers were healthy Caucasian people from Russia, aged about 6 to 90. Regarding this clonotype: Its target is not known. A much larger clone lies a single base off, so this may be a read error.

The sequenced sample consisted of blood. The TCR was taken from a man aged 18 to 29 in good health. The rearrangement joins TRBV7-2 to TRBJ2-3; D unresolved. The CDR3 region is CASSLGLFADTQYF. The CDR3 DNA follows: TGTGCCAGCAGCTTAGGGCTGTTCGCAGATACGCAGTATTTT.